The 5 T cell receptor beta chains below all came from one sample that was sequenced in a study of OX40 agonist ivuxolimab in advanced cancers. The repertoire was sequenced with immunoSEQ multiplex PCR; TCRdb's copy has only in-frame clones and lacks some. The sample has fewer than 85,000 clones, about 84% seen once; the top ten hold 0.45% to 0.6%. The specimen was CD4+ or CD8+ T cells sorted from blood, collected in a trial of the OX40 agonist ivuxolimab. The receptors originated from an adult with an advanced solid tumor such as melanoma, head and neck, liver or kidney cancer.

The CDR3 reads CASSQGMGGELFF. The CDR3 region has the DNA TGCGCCAGCAGCCAAGGGATGGGCGGGGAGCTGTTTTTT. The chain combines TRBV4-3 with TRBJ2-2; D not certain. This CDR3 comprises 13 residues. V shed 1 base and J shed 7 bases, with 7 bases lying between them. Germline lookup yields CDR1 LGHNA and CDR2 YSLEER.

The chain has TRBV30 and TRBJ2-7, with 8 bases identical to TRBD1. This CDR3 has 12 residues. Looked up from germline, CDR1 is GTSNPN and CDR2 is SVGIG (reference sequence). V shed 5 bases, J shed 5 bases, and the junction held 5 bases outside the gene matches. CDR3 DNA: TGTGCCTGGGGGGCAGGGGGCCACGAGCAGTACTTC. Translation gives CAWGAGGHEQYF.

The chain combines TRBV5-5 with TRBJ2-7; D is uncertain. Germline loops: CDR1 SGHKS, CDR2 YYEKEE (reference sequence). The CDR3 sequence is 17 residues long. V was cut by 4 bases and J by 2 bases, with 22 bases left in between. CDR3 protein: CASSLNFGLLGTYEQYF. CDR3 bases: TGTGCCAGCAGCCTAAACTTCGGTCTACTGGGCACCTACGAGCAGTACTTC.

The rearrangement uses TRBV7-2 and TRBJ2-3; D remains unclear. CDR1 is SGHTA, CDR2 FQGNSA, per germline. The CDR3 runs to 17 residues. The V end was cut by 2 bases, the J end by 2 bases, with 17 bases between. CDR3 nucleotide sequence: TGTGCCAGCAGCTTAACCCCCCCGTCCCGCCCCACAGATACGCAGTATTTT. This gives the protein CASSLTPPSRPTDTQYF.

V and J are TRBV18 and TRBJ2-2; D is tentatively TRBD1 or TRBD2 (5 bases each). CDR3 length: 16 amino acids. V lost 4 bases and J 0 bases, leaving 12 bases between the germline ends. Germline CDR1 and CDR2: KGHSH and LQKENI. CDR3 amino acids: CASSLLRGSNTGELFF. CDR3 nucleotide sequence: TGTGCCAGCTCACTGTTACGGGGCTCGAACACCGGGGAGCTGTTTTTT. Supplemented by reference TRBV18 and TRBJ2-2, the full variable domain reads NAGVMQNPRHLVRRRGQEARLRCSPMKGHSHVYWYRQLPEEGLKFMVYLQKENIIDESGMPKERFSAEFPKEGPSILRIQQVVRGDSAAYFCASSLLRGSNTGELFFGEGSRLTVL.